This entry features one TCR beta chain sequence. The sample belongs to a study of T-cell reconstitution after alpha-beta-depleted transplantation in children. There are 20 residues in the CDR3. Germline lookup yields CDR1 MNHEY and CDR2 SVGEGT. The V gene lost 2 bases and the J gene lost 0 bases, with 24 bases spanning the gap. Researchers prepared the TCRbeta library using unique molecular identifiers, the study reports. TCRdb fed the PCR reads into MiXCR, producing one record per CDR3 protein. The repertoire holds about 640,000 distinct CDR3 sequences, with approximately 17% as singletons. Sample: PBMCs from the stem cell graft donor, taken from the stem cell graft. This sequence originates from a human donor who donated a stem cell graft to a child with acute myeloid leukemia. The chain combines TRBV6-2 or TRBV6-3 with TRBJ2-3, with TRBD2 as a possible D gene (6 bases). This chain's CDR3 is CASSYELAGPARSSTDTQYF. CDR3 in DNA: TGTGCCAGCAGTTACGAGTTGGCGGGGCCGGCTCGATCTAGCACAGATACGCAGTATTTT.